This T cell receptor beta chain was identified during a study of blood T cell repertoires in COVID-19. Study-wide background: Acute and convalescent COVID-19 samples came from the United States, Italy and Spain.

This table comes from immunoSEQ multiplex PCR, and its TCRdb copy is limited to in-frame clones, with some not included. In the table there are roughly 120,000 clones, about 80% of which are singletons. The germline CDR1 and CDR2 sequences are SGHRS and YFSETQ. The trim removed 4 bases at V and 0 bases at J, leaving 5 bases unmatched. The CDR3 consists of 15 residues. Material: peripheral blood. This sequence joins TRBV5-1 and TRBJ2-5; 8 bases are a match to TRBD2. The receptor was isolated from a man between 65 and 85 years old with active or convalescent COVID-19. The CDR3 nucleotides are TGCGCCAGCAGCCAAGGACTAGCTCACCAAGAGACCCAGTACTTC. The encoded protein is CASSQGLAHQETQYF.